This paragraph covers one TCR beta chain sequence. What antigen it recognizes has not been identified. The sample holds no much larger clone one base away, and base qualities are not on file. The CDR3 regions of human TCRbeta chains were subjected to immunosequencing. On the authors' methods: TCRs in the repertoires were compared against a reference library of SARS-CoV-2-specific TCRs that had been generated with the MIRA antigen-specificity platform. Breadth was defined as the fraction of unique TCRs that were SARS-CoV-2-associated. Depth was defined as the fraction of total T cells that were SARS-CoV-2-associated. Using the MIRA data, each spike-specific TCR was mapped to the spike region that the TCR reacts to and placed in a CD4 or CD8 class. Log10-transformed breadth and depth values were compared by one-way ANOVA with Sidak's multiple comparisons tests. Here the immuneACCESS table is served through TCRdb, limited to in-frame sequences with V and J called. Missing clones are a known gap in these copies; in checked studies unresolved V genes cover under half, and the rest lacks a known reason. D and trimming were read from the DNA, whereas the V and J calls and clone size are those reported in that table. The sample table records over 100,000 clones; roughly 90% of these occur just once. The ten largest account for 0.9% to 1.2% of the sample.

This specimen belongs to a study of T cell responses to AZD1222 COVID-19 vaccine (dated by TCRdb to the early 2020s). Study-wide context: TCR sequencing was performed for 230 to 250 trial participants, of whom about 200 were given two doses of AZD1222 and 26 were given two doses of MenACWY control vaccine. Trial participants were enrolled into age subgroups of 18-55, 56-69 and 70-plus years, which contained approximately 150, 30 and 60 TCR-sequenced participants, respectively.

The paper as a whole reports these results and caveats: The vaccine-associated CD4 TCRs covered the entire spike protein, and the dominant responses fell in regions 160-218 and 743-854. Most participants were white British and females outnumbered males, and the authors suggested that clonal diversity may have been underestimated. In the small 56-69-year group, the increase in depth fell short of significance, most likely because of low power. Conclusions about previously exposed vaccinees are limited because only a handful of AZD1222 recipients were SARS-CoV-2 seropositive at baseline. After two AZD1222 doses, spike-specific TCR breadth and depth were significantly higher than at day 0 and than in MenACWY recipients. Because no day 14 peak-response samples were available, repertoires were characterized only after the peak T cell response. Reportedly, almost half of the unique spike-specific TCRs recognized epitopes lying outside the regions that are mutated in the B.1.351 and B.1.1.7 variants.

The label giving this sample's time point can be read as: about 28 days (+/-7) after the second vaccine dose. AZD1222 recipients whose second dose came at about 4 weeks and those whose second dose came at about 12 weeks were combined into one group, since spike-specific TCR depth and breadth did not differ between the two schedules. Samples from vaccinated people were obtained from the UK trials COV001 and COV002, which included a single-blind randomized controlled phase 2/3 trial of AZD1222 (ChAdOx1 nCoV-19) in healthy adults. For TCRbeta chain sequencing, PBMC samples from trial participants were taken at day 0 and at day 28 after the second dose. Clipping removes 1 base from V and 5 bases from J, with 3 as the unmatched junction base count. Per the germline V gene, SGHAT is the CDR1 and FQNNGV is the CDR2. Measured from the cysteine to the phenylalanine, the CDR3 is 14 residues long. CDR3 DNA only is kept here, 42 bases in frame from base 1.

Here the sequenced sample was peripheral blood, taken 28 days after the second AZD1222 dose. Here the chain combines TRBV11-2 and TRBJ2-7; 9 middle bases align to TRBD1. This TCR was sampled from an adult who received the AZD1222 COVID-19 vaccine. The CDR3 reads as follows: CASSLAQGAHEQYF. Read as DNA, the sequence is TGTGCCAGCAGCTTAGCACAGGGGGCCCACGAGCAGTACTTC.